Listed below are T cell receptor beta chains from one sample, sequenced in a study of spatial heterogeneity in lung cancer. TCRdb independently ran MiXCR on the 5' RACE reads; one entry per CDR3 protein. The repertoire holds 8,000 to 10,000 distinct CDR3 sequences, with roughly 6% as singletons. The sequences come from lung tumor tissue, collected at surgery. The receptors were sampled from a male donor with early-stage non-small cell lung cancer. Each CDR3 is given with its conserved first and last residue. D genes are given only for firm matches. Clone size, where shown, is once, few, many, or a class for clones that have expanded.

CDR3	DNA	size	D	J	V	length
CASTQTGVEAFF	TGTGCCAGCACCCAGACAGGGGTTGAAGCTTTCTTT	many	TRBD1	TRBJ1-1	TRBV12-3/TRBV12-4	12
CKDRECGSDEKLFF	TGCAAAGACAGGGAATGTGGGTCGGATGAAAAACTGTTTTTT	many	TRBD1	TRBJ1-4	TRBV20-1	14
CASSLGGGQGENEQFF	TGTGCCAGCAGTTTAGGGGGGGGACAGGGTGAAAATGAGCAGTTCTTC	many	TRBD1	TRBJ2-1	TRBV28	16
CASSPLGDRGKYEQYF	TGCGCCAGCAGCCCGCTGGGGGACAGGGGGAAGTACGAGCAGTACTTC	-	TRBD1	TRBJ2-7	TRBV4-1	16
CASSSTYNEQFF	TGTGCCAGCAGTTCAACCTACAATGAGCAGTTCTTC	many	-	TRBJ2-1	TRBV6-5	12
CASSLTGVRSYEQYF	TGTGCCAGCAGTCTAACGGGAGTAAGGTCCTACGAGCAGTACTTC	-	-	TRBJ2-7	TRBV27	15
CASSFRDSYNEQFF	TGCGCCAGCAGCTTCCGGGACAGCTACAATGAGCAGTTCTTC	many	TRBD1	TRBJ2-1	TRBV5-1	14
CASSIRPRGEKLFF	TGTGCCAGTAGTATCCGGCCACGGGGAGAAAAACTGTTTTTT	many	-	TRBJ1-4	TRBV19	14
CASSERAGARAFF	TGTGCCAGCAGTGAACGGGCAGGGGCCCGGGCTTTCTTT	many	-	TRBJ1-1	TRBV6-1	13
CSAVDYGYTF	TGCAGTGCTGTAGACTATGGCTACACCTTC	many	-	TRBJ1-2	TRBV20-1	10
CASETTQGTIDYGYTF	TGTGCCAGCGAGACGACGCAGGGGACAATAGATTATGGCTACACCTTC	many	-	TRBJ1-2	TRBV7-9	16
CASSLGRAYEQYF	TGTGCCAGCAGTTTGGGCCGGGCCTACGAGCAGTACTTC	many	-	TRBJ2-7	TRBV12-3/TRBV12-4	13
CATSRGWSQETQYF	TGTGCCACCAGCAGAGGATGGTCCCAAGAGACCCAGTACTTC	many	-	TRBJ2-5	TRBV15	14
CSARVPAGMIDYGYTF	TGCAGTGCTAGAGTCCCGGCAGGGATGATTGACTATGGCTACACCTTC	-	-	TRBJ1-2	TRBV20-1	16
CASSFGAGHQPQHF	TGTGCCAGCAGTTTCGGGGCAGGGCATCAGCCCCAGCATTTT	many	-	TRBJ1-5	TRBV28	14
CASSYSMNTEAFF	TGTGCCAGCAGTTACAGTATGAACACTGAAGCTTTCTTT	medium-sized	-	TRBJ1-1	TRBV6-2/TRBV6-3	13
CASSWTSATYNEQFF	TGCGCCAGCAGCTGGACTAGCGCGACCTACAATGAGCAGTTCTTC	many	TRBD2	TRBJ2-1	TRBV5-1	15
CASSSNPEGPQHF	TGTGCCAGCAGCTCTAATCCGGAGGGACCCCAGCATTTT	medium-sized	-	TRBJ1-5	TRBV7-2	13
CASGTETEKLFF	TGTGCCAGCGGTACAGAAACGGAAAAACTGTTTTTT	many	-	TRBJ1-4	TRBV28	12
CASGGGQGNYGYTF	TGTGCCAGCGGGGGGGGACAGGGCAACTATGGCTACACCTTC	medium-sized	TRBD1	TRBJ1-2	TRBV27	14
CSVGRDRVSEQYF	TGCAGCGTTGGCCGGGACAGGGTGTCCGAGCAGTACTTC	many	TRBD1	TRBJ2-7	TRBV29-1	13
CASSFGGRSVDGYTF	TGTGCCAGCAGTTTTGGGGGACGTTCTGTTGATGGCTACACCTTC	many	-	TRBJ1-2	TRBV27	15
CASSATSLGGELFF	TGTGCCAGCAGCGCCACTAGCCTGGGCGGGGAGCTGTTTTTT	medium-sized	-	TRBJ2-2	TRBV11-3	14
CASAFQGSNQPQHF	TGTGCCAGCGCCTTCCAGGGGAGCAATCAGCCCCAGCATTTT	few	-	TRBJ1-5	TRBV7-2	14